Listed below are T cell receptor beta chains from one sample, sequenced in a study of early T cells in non-severe SARS-CoV-2 infection. TCRdb itself ran the 5' RACE reads through MiXCR, one entry per CDR3 protein. The data hold about 83,000 distinct CDR3 sequences, with approximately 13% observed a single time. The specimen was whole blood. The source is an adult who was a healthcare worker with PCR-confirmed SARS-CoV-2 infection or an uninfected control (not recorded which). Both conserved end residues are part of each CDR3. The D gene is left open where the match is weak. Clone size, where shown, is once, few, many, or a class for clones that have expanded.

clone size: many
D gene: TRBD1
J gene: TRBJ1-2
V gene: TRBV29-1
CDR3 DNA: TGCAGCACACAGGGGACTACTGGCTACACCTTC
CDR3 protein: CSTQGTTGYTF

clone size: once
D gene: TRBD2
J gene: TRBJ2-3
V gene: TRBV29-1
CDR3 DNA: TGCAGCACGACATGGACTAGCCGGGTGCGCACAGATACGCAGTATTTT
CDR3 protein: CSTTWTSRVRTDTQYF

clone size: -
D gene: -
J gene: TRBJ2-3
V gene: TRBV5-1
CDR3 DNA: TGCGCCAGCAGAACGCCCGAAACGGGGACAGATACGCAGTATTTT
CDR3 protein: CASRTPETGTDTQYF

clone size: few
D gene: TRBD1
J gene: TRBJ1-2
V gene: TRBV4-1
CDR3 DNA: TGCGCCAGCAGTCCGACAGGGGAAAACTATGGCTACACCTTC
CDR3 protein: CASSPTGENYGYTF

clone size: many
D gene: -
J gene: TRBJ2-3
V gene: TRBV20-1
CDR3 DNA: TGCAGTGCTAGGTTGGGGGGCACAGATACGCAGTATTTT
CDR3 protein: CSARLGGTDTQYF

clone size: many
D gene: -
J gene: TRBJ2-2
V gene: TRBV9
CDR3 DNA: TGTGCCAGCAGCGTAGGTTCGTCCACCGGGGAGCTGTTTTTT
CDR3 protein: CASSVGSSTGELFF

clone size: few
D gene: -
J gene: TRBJ2-6
V gene: TRBV11-2
CDR3 DNA: TGTGCCAGCAGCTTGGGAACTCGAACCGGGGCCAACGTCCTGACTTTC
CDR3 protein: CASSLGTRTGANVLTF

clone size: many
D gene: TRBD1
J gene: TRBJ1-1
V gene: TRBV19
CDR3 DNA: TGTGCCAGTAGGATTCCGGTGGGGACAGGGGGCGACACTGAAGCTTTCTTT
CDR3 protein: CASRIPVGTGGDTEAFF

clone size: -
D gene: -
J gene: TRBJ2-3
V gene: TRBV29-1
CDR3 DNA: TGCAGCGTTGTGCCAGATACGCAGTATTTT
CDR3 protein: CSVVPDTQYF

clone size: -
D gene: TRBD1
J gene: TRBJ1-2
V gene: TRBV20-1
CDR3 DNA: TGCAGTGCTATTTCGGACAGGGACTATGGCTACACCTTC
CDR3 protein: CSAISDRDYGYTF

clone size: -
D gene: -
J gene: TRBJ1-6
V gene: TRBV7-2
CDR3 DNA: TGTGCCAGCAGCTTAGCGCGGGGTCACTCACCCCTCCACTTT
CDR3 protein: CASSLARGHSPLHF

clone size: few
D gene: -
J gene: TRBJ1-2
V gene: TRBV3-1
CDR3 DNA: TGTGCCAGCAGCCAAGATGCGGGGGCTACCTATGGCTACACCTTC
CDR3 protein: CASSQDAGATYGYTF

clone size: many
D gene: -
J gene: TRBJ1-6
V gene: TRBV6-1
CDR3 DNA: TGTGCCAGCAGTGGAGGGTCGGGGTATAATTCACCCCTCCACTTT
CDR3 protein: CASSGGSGYNSPLHF

clone size: many
D gene: TRBD2
J gene: TRBJ2-5
V gene: TRBV18
CDR3 DNA: TGTGCCAGCTCACTTCGACTAGCGGTCCAAGAGACCCAGTACTTC
CDR3 protein: CASSLRLAVQETQYF

clone size: many
D gene: -
J gene: TRBJ2-1
V gene: TRBV7-6
CDR3 DNA: TGTGCCAGCAGCAAGGCGGGACCGCCGGCGGGAGAGCAGTTCTTC
CDR3 protein: CASSKAGPPAGEQFF

clone size: -
D gene: -
J gene: TRBJ2-1
V gene: TRBV27
CDR3 DNA: TGTGCCAGCAGTGAAAGGGCGTTCTCCTACAATGAGCAGTTCTTC
CDR3 protein: CASSERAFSYNEQFF

clone size: -
D gene: TRBD2
J gene: TRBJ2-3
V gene: TRBV20-1
CDR3 DNA: TGCAGTGCGCCTCTCGGACTAGCGGGGGGACTTACGCAGTATTTT
CDR3 protein: CSAPLGLAGGLTQYF

clone size: -
D gene: TRBD1
J gene: TRBJ2-5
V gene: TRBV28
CDR3 DNA: TGTGCCAGCAGTTTCTCTGAGGGGGCCGCTGCTCAGTACTTC
CDR3 protein: CASSFSEGAAAQYF

clone size: few
D gene: -
J gene: TRBJ1-3
V gene: TRBV10-3
CDR3 DNA: TGTGCCATCAGTGAGGTGGGCCGCTCTGGAAACACCATATATTTT
CDR3 protein: CAISEVGRSGNTIYF

clone size: few
D gene: -
J gene: TRBJ1-1
V gene: TRBV29-1
CDR3 DNA: TGCAGCGTCGTACTACAGAGAGGGAACACTGAAGCTTTCTTT
CDR3 protein: CSVVLQRGNTEAFF

clone size: many
D gene: -
J gene: TRBJ1-1
V gene: TRBV2
CDR3 DNA: TGTGCCAGCACCCTACCGCCCGGCAACACTGAAGCTTTCTTT
CDR3 protein: CASTLPPGNTEAFF

clone size: few
D gene: -
J gene: TRBJ2-1
V gene: TRBV7-9
CDR3 DNA: TGTGCCAGCAGCTTGGGGGGATGGGGAGTCCCCTACAATGAGCAGTTCTTC
CDR3 protein: CASSLGGWGVPYNEQFF

clone size: few
D gene: TRBD2
J gene: TRBJ2-7
V gene: TRBV20-1
CDR3 DNA: TGCAGTGCCGTAGGGACTACGATAAACGAGCAGTACTTC
CDR3 protein: CSAVGTTINEQYF

clone size: many
D gene: TRBD1
J gene: TRBJ1-1
V gene: TRBV6-2/TRBV6-3
CDR3 DNA: TGTGCCAGCAGTTACCGTAACGACAGGGGTGTACGGAACACTGAAGCTTTCTTT
CDR3 protein: CASSYRNDRGVRNTEAFF

clone size: many
D gene: TRBD2
J gene: TRBJ2-2
V gene: TRBV5-4
CDR3 DNA: TGTGCCAGCAGCTCGCTAACTAGCGGGGGGGCCACCGGGGAGCTGTTTTTT
CDR3 protein: CASSSLTSGGATGELFF

clone size: few
D gene: TRBD2
J gene: TRBJ2-1
V gene: TRBV7-3
CDR3 DNA: TGTGCCAGCAGCCCAGCGGGGGGGTACAATGAGCAGTTCTTC
CDR3 protein: CASSPAGGYNEQFF

clone size: many
D gene: -
J gene: TRBJ1-1
V gene: TRBV7-8
CDR3 DNA: TGTGCCAGCGGCCTACGCCCATTGGGGCTGAACACTGAAGCTTTCTTT
CDR3 protein: CASGLRPLGLNTEAFF

clone size: few
D gene: -
J gene: TRBJ2-5
V gene: TRBV5-5
CDR3 DNA: TGTGCCAGCAGCTTACGGACGGTTCAAGAGACCCAGTACTTC
CDR3 protein: CASSLRTVQETQYF

clone size: many
D gene: -
J gene: TRBJ2-1
V gene: TRBV30
CDR3 DNA: TGTGCCTGCGTAAGACTTGAGGGCTACAATGAGCAGTTCTTC
CDR3 protein: CACVRLEGYNEQFF

clone size: few
D gene: -
J gene: TRBJ1-6
V gene: TRBV5-1
CDR3 DNA: TGCGCCAGCAGCTTGTCCGGGACCGCAAATTCACCCCTCCACTTT
CDR3 protein: CASSLSGTANSPLHF

clone size: -
D gene: -
J gene: TRBJ2-5
V gene: TRBV25-1
CDR3 DNA: TGTGCCAGCAGTGAGGCTATCCCTAAAGAGACCCAGTACTTC
CDR3 protein: CASSEAIPKETQYF

clone size: few
D gene: -
J gene: TRBJ2-5
V gene: TRBV18
CDR3 DNA: TGTGCCAGCTCACCAACATTTCAAGAGACCCAGTACTTC
CDR3 protein: CASSPTFQETQYF

clone size: many
D gene: -
J gene: TRBJ1-1
V gene: TRBV6-5
CDR3 DNA: TGTGCCAGCAGTCGCCGGAAGAACACTGAAGCTTTCTTT
CDR3 protein: CASSRRKNTEAFF

clone size: few
D gene: TRBD2
J gene: TRBJ2-1
V gene: TRBV5-4
CDR3 DNA: TGTGCCAGCAGCCTGGGACTAGCGGGGGGTGATGAGCAGTTCTTC
CDR3 protein: CASSLGLAGGDEQFF

clone size: -
D gene: -
J gene: TRBJ1-1
V gene: TRBV21-1
CDR3 DNA: TGTGCCAGCAGCAAAGAGCGGGCAGCTAAGGGGACTGAAGCTTTCTTT
CDR3 protein: CASSKERAAKGTEAFF

clone size: many
D gene: -
J gene: TRBJ2-1
V gene: TRBV18
CDR3 DNA: TGTGCCAGCTCACCATACCGGGGCAAGTCGAATGAGCAGTTCTTC
CDR3 protein: CASSPYRGKSNEQFF

clone size: many
D gene: -
J gene: TRBJ2-2
V gene: TRBV29-1
CDR3 DNA: TGCAGCGTTGTTTGGGGGGGCTACACCGGGGAGCTGTTTTTT
CDR3 protein: CSVVWGGYTGELFF

clone size: many
D gene: -
J gene: TRBJ2-2
V gene: TRBV30
CDR3 DNA: TGTGCCTGGAGTGTGTTGCAGCCCGGGATGTTATCCGGGGAGCTGTTTTTT
CDR3 protein: CAWSVLQPGMLSGELFF

clone size: few
D gene: TRBD1
J gene: TRBJ1-5
V gene: TRBV10-3
CDR3 DNA: TGTGCCATCAGTGAGCGTACAGGGGGCTTAGGTCAGCCCCAGCATTTT
CDR3 protein: CAISERTGGLGQPQHF

clone size: many
D gene: -
J gene: TRBJ2-5
V gene: TRBV7-6
CDR3 DNA: TGTGCCAGCAGCTTAGCCGGGGGGCGGTTCATGGAGACCCAGTACTTC
CDR3 protein: CASSLAGGRFMETQYF

clone size: many
D gene: -
J gene: TRBJ2-3
V gene: TRBV20-1
CDR3 DNA: TGCAGTGCTAGCCCCGATTTCGGCACAGATACGCAGTATTTT
CDR3 protein: CSASPDFGTDTQYF

clone size: -
D gene: -
J gene: TRBJ2-3
V gene: TRBV11-2
CDR3 DNA: TGTGCCAGCAGCTCGTCCAGCACAGATACGCAGTATTTT
CDR3 protein: CASSSSSTDTQYF

clone size: -
D gene: -
J gene: TRBJ2-1
V gene: TRBV11-2
CDR3 DNA: TGTGCCAGCAGCTTAGATTGGGGGGAGGACAATGAGCAGTTCTTC
CDR3 protein: CASSLDWGEDNEQFF

clone size: many
D gene: -
J gene: TRBJ1-2
V gene: TRBV9
CDR3 DNA: TGTGCCAGCAGCGTAGGGACAGAGTATGGCTACACCTTC
CDR3 protein: CASSVGTEYGYTF

clone size: many
D gene: -
J gene: TRBJ1-6
V gene: TRBV6-1
CDR3 DNA: TGTGCCAGCAGTCCAGCCACAGGCGCTTGGAATTCACCCCTCCACTTT
CDR3 protein: CASSPATGAWNSPLHF

clone size: -
D gene: -
J gene: TRBJ2-1
V gene: TRBV6-4
CDR3 DNA: TGTGCCAGCAGTGATGGAGGGTGGGCGGATGAGCAGTTCTTC
CDR3 protein: CASSDGGWADEQFF

clone size: many
D gene: TRBD2
J gene: TRBJ2-5
V gene: TRBV6-2/TRBV6-3
CDR3 DNA: TGTGCCAGCAGAACCGCCCTAGCGGGGGGAACCCTCGGGGCGGAGACCCAGTACTTC
CDR3 protein: CASRTALAGGTLGAETQYF

clone size: -
D gene: -
J gene: TRBJ1-1
V gene: TRBV29-1
CDR3 DNA: TGCAGCGCTTACGACGGGGGCACTGAAGCTTTCTTT
CDR3 protein: CSAYDGGTEAFF

clone size: many
D gene: -
J gene: TRBJ1-1
V gene: TRBV12-3/TRBV12-4
CDR3 DNA: TGTGCCAGCAGTTTTGGGACTGAAGCTTTCTTT
CDR3 protein: CASSFGTEAFF